These 2 T cell receptor beta chains were all obtained from the same sample, sequenced in a study of T cell responses to AZD1222 COVID-19 vaccine. Data came from immunoSEQ multiplex PCR; TCRdb stores just in-frame clones and leaves some out. The sample holds approximately 130,000 clones; nearly 90% are singletons and the top ten take about 6%. Sequencing used peripheral blood, obtained 28 days after the second AZD1222 dose. Receptors were obtained from an adult who received the AZD1222 COVID-19 vaccine.

The V gene is TRBV30, the J gene TRBJ1-4, with D unclear. The CDR3 length is 13 residues. Germline lookup yields CDR1 GTSNPN and CDR2 SVGIG (reference sequence). The V and J ends lost 5 bases and 7 bases respectively, with 14 bases between them. The CDR3: CAWAGMVSEKLFF. CDR3 DNA sequence: TGTGCCTGGGCCGGGATGGTATCTGAAAAACTGTTTTTT. The full variable domain, its missing parts supplied by reference TRBV30 and TRBJ1-4, is SQTIHQWPATLVQPVGSPLSLECTVEGTSNPNLYWYRQAAGRGLQLLFYSVGIGQISSEVPQNLSASRPQDRQFILSSKKLLLSDSGFYLCAWAGMVSEKLFFGSGTQLSVL.

The J gene is TRBJ2-2, the V gene TRBV5-1, with D unresolved. The CDR3 is 13 residues long. Between the trimmed V and J ends, which lost 0 bases and 4 bases, there was a span of 4 bases. Germline values: CDR1 SGHRS, CDR2 YFSETQ. Here the CDR3 reads CASSLAVTGELFF. DNA of the CDR3: TGCGCCAGCAGCTTGGCGGTCACCGGGGAGCTGTTTTTT.